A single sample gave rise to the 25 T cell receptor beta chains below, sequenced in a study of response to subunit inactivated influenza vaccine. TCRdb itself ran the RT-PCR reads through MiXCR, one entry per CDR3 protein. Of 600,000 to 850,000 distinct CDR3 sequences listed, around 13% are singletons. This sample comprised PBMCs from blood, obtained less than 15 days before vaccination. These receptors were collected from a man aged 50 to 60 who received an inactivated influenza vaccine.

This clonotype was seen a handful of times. CDR3 DNA sequence: TGTGCCAGCAGCACAGGGAACAATCAGCCCCAGCATTTT. This translates into CASSTGNNQPQHF. This chain connects TRBV12-3 or TRBV12-4 to TRBJ1-5, with a tentative D call TRBD1 (6 bases). V gave up 6 bases and J gave up 3 bases, with 9 bases separating them. CDR3 length: 13 amino acids.

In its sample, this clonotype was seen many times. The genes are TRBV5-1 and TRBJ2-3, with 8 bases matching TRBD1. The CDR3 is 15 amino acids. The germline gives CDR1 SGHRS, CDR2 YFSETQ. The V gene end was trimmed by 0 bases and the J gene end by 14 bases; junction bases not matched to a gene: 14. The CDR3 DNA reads TGCGCCAGCAGCTTGGGCGGGACAGGCGGGGAGTTACGGTATTTT. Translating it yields CASSLGGTGGELRYF.

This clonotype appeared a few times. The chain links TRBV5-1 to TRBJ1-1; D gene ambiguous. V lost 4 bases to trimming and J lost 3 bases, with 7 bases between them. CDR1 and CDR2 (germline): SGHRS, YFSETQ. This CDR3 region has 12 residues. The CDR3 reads CASSPVYTEAFF. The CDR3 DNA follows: TGCGCCAGCAGCCCCGTATACACTGAAGCTTTCTTT.

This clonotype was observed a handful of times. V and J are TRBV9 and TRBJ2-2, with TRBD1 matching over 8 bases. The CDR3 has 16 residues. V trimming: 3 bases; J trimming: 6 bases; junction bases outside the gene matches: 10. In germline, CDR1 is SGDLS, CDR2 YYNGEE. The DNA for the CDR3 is TGTGCCAGCAGCGCCCCAAGGACAGGGAGGTCCGGGGAGCTGTTTTTT. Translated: CASSAPRTGRSGELFF.

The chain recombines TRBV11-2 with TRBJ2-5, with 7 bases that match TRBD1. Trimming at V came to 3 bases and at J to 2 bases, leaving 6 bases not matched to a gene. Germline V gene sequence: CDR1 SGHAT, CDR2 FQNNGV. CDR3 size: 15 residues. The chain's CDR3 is CASSLEKGQQETQYF. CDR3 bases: TGTGCCAGCAGCTTGGAAAAGGGACAGCAAGAGACCCAGTACTTC.

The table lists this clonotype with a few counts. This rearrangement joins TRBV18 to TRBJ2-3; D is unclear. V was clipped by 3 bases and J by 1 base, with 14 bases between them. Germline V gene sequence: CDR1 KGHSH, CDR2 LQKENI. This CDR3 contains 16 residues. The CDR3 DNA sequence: TGTGCCAGCTCACCTGGCCATTTCAGCGGCACAGATACGCAGTATTTT. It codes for CASSPGHFSGTDTQYF. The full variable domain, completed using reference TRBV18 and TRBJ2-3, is NAGVMQNPRHLVRRRGQEARLRCSPMKGHSHVYWYRQLPEEGLKFMVYLQKENIIDESGMPKERFSAEFPKEGPSILRIQQVVRGDSAAYFCASSPGHFSGTDTQYFGPGTRLTVL.

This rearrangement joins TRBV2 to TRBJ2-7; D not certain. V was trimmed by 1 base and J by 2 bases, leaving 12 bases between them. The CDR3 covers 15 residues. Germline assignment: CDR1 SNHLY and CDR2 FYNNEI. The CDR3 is CASSEGLGEPYEQYF. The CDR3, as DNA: TGTGCCAGCAGTGAAGGGCTTGGAGAACCCTACGAGCAGTACTTC. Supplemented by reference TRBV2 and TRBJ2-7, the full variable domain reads EPEVTQTPSHQVTQMGQEVILRCVPISNHLYFYWYRQILGQKVEFLVSFYNNEISEKSEIFDDQFSVERPDGSNFTLKIRSTKLEDSAMYFCASSEGLGEPYEQYFGPGTRLTVT.

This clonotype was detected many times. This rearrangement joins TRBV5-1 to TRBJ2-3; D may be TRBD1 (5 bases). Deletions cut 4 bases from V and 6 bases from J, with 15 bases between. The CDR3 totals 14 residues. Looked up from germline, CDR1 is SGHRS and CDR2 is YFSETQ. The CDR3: CASSGDRARDTQYF. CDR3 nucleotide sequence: TGCGCCAGCAGCGGTGACAGAGCAAGGGATACGCAGTATTTT.

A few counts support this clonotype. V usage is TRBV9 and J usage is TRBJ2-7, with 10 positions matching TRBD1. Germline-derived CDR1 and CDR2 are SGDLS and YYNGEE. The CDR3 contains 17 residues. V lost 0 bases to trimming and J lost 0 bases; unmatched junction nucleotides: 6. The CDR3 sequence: CASSVDSGQGFSYEQYF. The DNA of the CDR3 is TGTGCCAGCAGCGTAGACTCGGGACAGGGGTTCTCCTACGAGCAGTACTTC.

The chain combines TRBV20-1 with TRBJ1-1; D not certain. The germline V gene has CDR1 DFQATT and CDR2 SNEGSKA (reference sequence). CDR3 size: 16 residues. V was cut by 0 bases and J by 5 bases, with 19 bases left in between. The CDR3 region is CSARESVGRQRTEAFF. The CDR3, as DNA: TGCAGTGCTAGAGAAAGTGTCGGCCGCCAGCGTACTGAAGCTTTCTTT.

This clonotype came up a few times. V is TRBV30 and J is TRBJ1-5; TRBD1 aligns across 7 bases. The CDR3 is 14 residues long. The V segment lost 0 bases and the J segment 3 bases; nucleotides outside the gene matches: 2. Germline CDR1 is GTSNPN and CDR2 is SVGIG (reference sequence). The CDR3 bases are TGTGCCTGGAGTGTGGACAGGATCAATCAGCCCCAGCATTTT. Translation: CAWSVDRINQPQHF.

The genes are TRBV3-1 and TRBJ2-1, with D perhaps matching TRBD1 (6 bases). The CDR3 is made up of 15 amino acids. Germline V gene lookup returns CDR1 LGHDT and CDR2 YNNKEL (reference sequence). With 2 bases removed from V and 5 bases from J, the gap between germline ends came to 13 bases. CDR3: CASSQTGTRDNEQFF. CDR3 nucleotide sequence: TGTGCCAGCAGCCAAACGGGGACAAGAGACAATGAGCAGTTCTTC.

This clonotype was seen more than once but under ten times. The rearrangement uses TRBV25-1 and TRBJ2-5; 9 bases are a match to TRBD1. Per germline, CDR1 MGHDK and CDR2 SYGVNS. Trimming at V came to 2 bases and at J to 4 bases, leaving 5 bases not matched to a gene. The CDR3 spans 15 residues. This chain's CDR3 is CASSEPGTGLETQYF. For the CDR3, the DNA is TGTGCCAGCAGTGAACCAGGGACAGGGCTAGAGACCCAGTACTTC.

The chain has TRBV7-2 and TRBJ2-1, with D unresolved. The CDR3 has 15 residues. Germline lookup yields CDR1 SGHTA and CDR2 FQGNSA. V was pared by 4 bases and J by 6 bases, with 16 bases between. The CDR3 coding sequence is TGTGCCAGCAGCTACAGAGGCTACTCGGGCAATGAGCAGTTCTTC. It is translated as CASSYRGYSGNEQFF.

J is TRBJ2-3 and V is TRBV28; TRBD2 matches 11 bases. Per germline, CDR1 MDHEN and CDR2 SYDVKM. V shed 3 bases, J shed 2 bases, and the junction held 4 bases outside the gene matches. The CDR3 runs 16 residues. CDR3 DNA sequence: TGTGCCAGCAGTTTGGGACTAGCGGTTAACACAGATACGCAGTATTTT. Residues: CASSLGLAVNTDTQYF.

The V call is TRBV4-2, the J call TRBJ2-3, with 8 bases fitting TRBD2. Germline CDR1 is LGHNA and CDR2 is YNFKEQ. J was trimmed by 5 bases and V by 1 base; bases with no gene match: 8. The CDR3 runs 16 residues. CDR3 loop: CASSQVPGLAGDTQYF. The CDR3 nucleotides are TGTGCCAGCAGCCAAGTCCCAGGACTAGCAGGAGATACGCAGTATTTT.

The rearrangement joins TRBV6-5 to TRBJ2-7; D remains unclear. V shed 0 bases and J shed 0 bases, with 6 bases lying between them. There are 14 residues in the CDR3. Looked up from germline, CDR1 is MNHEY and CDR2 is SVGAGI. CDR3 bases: TGTGCCAGCAGTTACTCAGGCTACTCCTACGAGCAGTACTTC. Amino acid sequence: CASSYSGYSYEQYF.

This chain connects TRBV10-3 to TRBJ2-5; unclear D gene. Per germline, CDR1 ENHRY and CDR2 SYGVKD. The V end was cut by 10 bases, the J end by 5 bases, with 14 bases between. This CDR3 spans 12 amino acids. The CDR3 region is CASKAQEETQYF. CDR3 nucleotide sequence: TGTGCCAGCAAGGCCCAGGAGGAGACCCAGTACTTC.

CDR3 amino acids: CASIEIGGQGQFF. The CDR3 DNA sequence: TGTGCCAGCATCGAAATCGGAGGGCAGGGACAGTTCTTC. The rearrangement joins TRBV2 to TRBJ2-1; perhaps TRBD2 as D (6 bases). V lost 7 bases, J lost 13 bases, and 20 bases lay in between. This CDR3 has 13 residues. Germline CDR1 and CDR2: SNHLY and FYNNEI. Based on the CDR3 plus reference TRBV2 and TRBJ2-1, the full variable domain is EPEVTQTPSHQVTQMGQEVILRCVPISNHLYFYWYRQILGQKVEFLVSFYNNEISEKSEIFDDQFSVERPDGSNFTLKIRSTKLEDSAMYFCASIEIGGQGQFFGPGTRLTVL.

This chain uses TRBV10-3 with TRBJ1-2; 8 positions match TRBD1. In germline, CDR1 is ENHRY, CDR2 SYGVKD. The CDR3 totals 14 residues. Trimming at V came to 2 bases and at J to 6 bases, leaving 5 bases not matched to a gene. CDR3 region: CAISENRGVDGYTF. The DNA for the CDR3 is TGTGCCATCAGTGAGAACAGGGGGGTCGATGGCTACACCTTC.

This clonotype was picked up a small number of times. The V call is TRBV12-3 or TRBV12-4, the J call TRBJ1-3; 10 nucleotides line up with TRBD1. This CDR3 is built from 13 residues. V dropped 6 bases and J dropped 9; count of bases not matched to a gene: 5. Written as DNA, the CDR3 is TGTGCCAGCAGCCTGACAGGGGGCGCCACCATATATTTT. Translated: CASSLTGGATIYF.

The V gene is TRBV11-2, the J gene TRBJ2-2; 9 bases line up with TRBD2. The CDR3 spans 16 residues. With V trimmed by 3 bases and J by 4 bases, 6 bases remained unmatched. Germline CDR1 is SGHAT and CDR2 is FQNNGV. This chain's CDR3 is CASSFHSGGITGELFF. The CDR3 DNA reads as TGTGCCAGCAGCTTTCACAGCGGGGGGATCACCGGGGAGCTGTTTTTT.

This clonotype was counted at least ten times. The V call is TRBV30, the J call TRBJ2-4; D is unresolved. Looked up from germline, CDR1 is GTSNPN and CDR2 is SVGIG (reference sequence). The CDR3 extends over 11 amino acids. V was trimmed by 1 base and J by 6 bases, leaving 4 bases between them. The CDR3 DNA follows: TGTGCCTGGAGTGAGACAAACATTCAGTACTTC. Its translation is CAWSETNIQYF. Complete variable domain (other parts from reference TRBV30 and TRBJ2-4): SQTIHQWPATLVQPVGSPLSLECTVEGTSNPNLYWYRQAAGRGLQLLFYSVGIGQISSEVPQNLSASRPQDRQFILSSKKLLLSDSGFYLCAWSETNIQYFGAGTRLSVL.

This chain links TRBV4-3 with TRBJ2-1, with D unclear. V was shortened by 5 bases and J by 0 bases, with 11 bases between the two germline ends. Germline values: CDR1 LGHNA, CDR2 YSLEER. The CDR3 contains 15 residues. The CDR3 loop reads CASSTTHSSYNEQFF. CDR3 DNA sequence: TGCGCCAGCAGCACGACTCACAGCTCCTACAATGAGCAGTTCTTC.

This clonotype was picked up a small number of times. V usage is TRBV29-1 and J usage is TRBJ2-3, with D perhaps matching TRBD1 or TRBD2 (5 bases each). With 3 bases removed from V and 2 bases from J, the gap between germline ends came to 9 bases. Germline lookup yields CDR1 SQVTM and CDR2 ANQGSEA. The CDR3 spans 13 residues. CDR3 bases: TGCAGCGTTGAGGGGACCCTCACAGATACGCAGTATTTT. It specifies CSVEGTLTDTQYF.